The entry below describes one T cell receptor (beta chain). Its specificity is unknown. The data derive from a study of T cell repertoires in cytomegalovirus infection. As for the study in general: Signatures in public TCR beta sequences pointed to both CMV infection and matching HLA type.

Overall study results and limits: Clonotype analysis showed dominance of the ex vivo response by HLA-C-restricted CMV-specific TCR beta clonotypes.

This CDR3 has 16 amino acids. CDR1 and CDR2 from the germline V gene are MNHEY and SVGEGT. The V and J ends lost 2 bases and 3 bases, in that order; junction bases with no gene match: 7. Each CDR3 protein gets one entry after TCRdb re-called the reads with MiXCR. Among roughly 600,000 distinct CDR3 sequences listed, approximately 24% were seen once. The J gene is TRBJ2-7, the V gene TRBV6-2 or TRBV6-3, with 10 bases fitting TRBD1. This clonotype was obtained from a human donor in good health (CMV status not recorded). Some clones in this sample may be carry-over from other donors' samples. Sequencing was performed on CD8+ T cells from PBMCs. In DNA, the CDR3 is TGTGCCAGCAGTTACCGGCGGGACAGGGGTTTCTACGAGCAGTACGTC. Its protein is CASSYRRDRGFYEQYV.